The next 25 T cell receptor beta chains were all read from a single sample in a study of beta chain features in type 1 diabetes (dated by TCRdb to 2017 to 2018). The library was obtained by the immunoSEQ multiplex PCR assay. All of the isolated RNA was reverse transcribed with the High Capacity cDNA Reverse Transcription Kit, so expressed TCRB transcripts were sequenced. TCRdb obtained this table from immuneACCESS and retained in-frame rearrangements with V and J assigned. These tables miss some clones; where compared with another copy, unresolved V genes account for less than half of the shortfall, and the remainder is unexplained. A total of a few hundred thousand clones appear in this sample, roughly 13% of them only once. The top ten hold 0.015% of the sample. Antigens for these TCRs are unknown. The study at large found these results: A moderate but significant shortening of TCRB CDR3 length was observed in type 1 diabetes patients in all four CD4+ subsets.

Material: naive CD4+ T cells from blood. The cell subset or site label of this sample denotes: true naive CD4+ T cells. The receptors come from a woman aged 18-29 years with type 1 diabetes.

The V gene is TRBV7-9, the J gene TRBJ1-1; no clear D. Trimming left V 2 bases short and J 1 base short, with 5 bases between. The CDR3 runs to 13 residues. CDR1 is SEHNR and CDR2 is FQNEAQ in the germline V gene (reference sequence). CDR3 bases: TGTGCCAGCAGCTTATCTAGGAACACTGAAGCTTTCTTT. Its protein product is CASSLSRNTEAFF.

This clone was detected a few times. CDR3 DNA: TGTGCCAGTAGTACCCAGGGATACCAAGAGACCCAGTACTTC. Translation gives CASSTQGYQETQYF. V and J are TRBV19 and TRBJ2-5, with a possible D match to TRBD1 (5 bases). This CDR3 comprises 14 residues. The V gene lost 4 bases and the J gene lost 0 bases, with 9 bases spanning the gap. The germline CDR1 and CDR2 sequences are LNHDA and SQIVND (reference sequence).

This clone has only a few counts. The chain recombines TRBV7-9 with TRBJ2-1; TRBD2 matches 7 bases. Germline V CDR1 and CDR2: SEHNR, FQNEAQ (reference sequence). The ends lost 3 bases at V and 4 bases at J; junction bases unmatched: 15. The length of the CDR3 is 18 residues. CDR3 nucleotides: TGTGCCAGCAGCTTTGAATCCTTGGCGGGAGTGGGGTACAATGAGCAGTTCTTC. This sequence encodes CASSFESLAGVGYNEQFF.

The chain links TRBV7-9 to TRBJ2-1; perhaps TRBD2 as D (6 bases). Germline assignment: CDR1 SEHNR and CDR2 FQNEAQ (reference sequence). The V end lost 5 bases, the J end lost 8 bases, and 16 bases lay between the germline ends. This CDR3 is built from 14 residues. The CDR3 region has the DNA TGTGCCAGCAGCCCCCGACGGGAGTCTGATGAGCAGTTCTTC. Amino acid sequence: CASSPRRESDEQFF. Combining the CDR3 with reference TRBV7-9 and TRBJ2-1 gives the whole variable domain DTGVSQNPRHKITKRGQNVTFRCDPISEHNRLYWYRQTLGQGPEFLTYFQNEAQLEKSRLLSDRFSAERPKGSFSTLEIQRTEQGDSAMYLCASSPRRESDEQFFGPGTRLTVL.

This clone was seen more than once but under ten times. This chain connects TRBV6-5 to TRBJ2-7; 7 bases match TRBD1. The CDR3 loop spans 14 amino acids. V trimming: 6 bases; J trimming: 4 bases; junction bases outside the gene matches: 9. Germline assignment: CDR1 MNHEY and CDR2 SVGAGI. The CDR3 DNA is TGTGCCAGCAGACCCCGACAGGGTTGGTACGAGCAGTACGTC. Protein sequence: CASRPRQGWYEQYV.

The V and J genes are TRBV7-2 and TRBJ2-7; weak D call: TRBD2 (5 bases). V was shortened by 3 bases and J by 3 bases, with 9 bases between the two germline ends. This CDR3 is built from 13 residues. CDR1 and CDR2 from the germline V gene are SGHTA and FQGNSA. The CDR3 loop reads CASSLDLHYEQYF. The CDR3 region has the DNA TGTGCCAGCAGCTTGGACTTACACTACGAGCAGTACTTC.

This clone was seen a few times. The chain is built from TRBV29-1 and TRBJ1-2; 8 bases line up with TRBD1. CDR3 length: 13 amino acids. J gave up 7 bases and V 7 bases, and 11 bases lay outside the gene matches. Per germline, CDR1 SQVTM and CDR2 ANQGSEA. This CDR3 reads CSGALTGAFGYTF. The CDR3 DNA follows: TGCAGCGGAGCCCTGACAGGGGCCTTTGGCTACACCTTC.

This sequence joins TRBV30 and TRBJ1-4; tentative D call: TRBD1 (6 bases). Germline values: CDR1 GTSNPN, CDR2 SVGIG (reference sequence). The CDR3 runs to 15 residues. The V and J ends lost 2 bases and 5 bases respectively, with 15 bases between them. CDR3 in DNA: TGTGCCTGGAGTCTAGAAAGGGGGTACAATGAAAAACTGTTTTTT. Residues: CAWSLERGYNEKLFF. The full variable domain, its missing parts supplied by reference TRBV30 and TRBJ1-4, is SQTIHQWPATLVQPVGSPLSLECTVEGTSNPNLYWYRQAAGRGLQLLFYSVGIGQISSEVPQNLSASRPQDRQFILSSKKLLLSDSGFYLCAWSLERGYNEKLFFGSGTQLSVL.

This clone appeared a few times. This chain links TRBV2 with TRBJ1-1, with 9 bases identical to TRBD1. Germline CDR1 SNHLY, CDR2 FYNNEI. The trim removed 10 bases at V and 2 bases at J, leaving 5 bases unmatched. This CDR3 has 13 residues. CDR3 DNA: TGTGCCATCACGACAGGGGGAAACACTGAAGCTTTCTTT. It codes for CAITTGGNTEAFF. Drawing the rest from reference TRBV2 and TRBJ1-1, the complete variable domain is EPEVTQTPSHQVTQMGQEVILRCVPISNHLYFYWYRQILGQKVEFLVSFYNNEISEKSEIFDDQFSVERPDGSNFTLKIRSTKLEDSAMYFCAITTGGNTEAFFGQGTRLTVV.

This chain links TRBV6-6 with TRBJ2-7; 7 bases agree with TRBD2. Losses at the gene ends were 2 bases for V and 3 bases for J; bases not matched to a gene: 4. Per the germline V gene, CDR1 is MNHNY and CDR2 is SVGAGI (reference sequence). The CDR3 length is 14 residues. CDR3 sequence reads: CASSYRDYFYEQYV. In DNA form, the CDR3 reads TGTGCCAGCAGTTACCGGGACTATTTCTACGAGCAGTACGTC.

This clone was recorded only once. J is TRBJ2-2 and V is TRBV28; no clear D. This CDR3 region has 14 residues. Germline CDR1 MDHEN, CDR2 SYDVKM. Trimming shortened V by 3 bases and J by 7 bases, and 12 bases separated the two germline ends. The chain's CDR3 is CASSFRVDIGELFF. Written as DNA, the CDR3 is TGTGCCAGCAGTTTTAGAGTCGACATCGGGGAGCTGTTTTTT.

The rearrangement links TRBV21-1 to TRBJ2-4; the table's D call TRBD1 went unverified against the DNA. TRBV21-1 is a pseudogene locus. The CDR3 loop spans 15 amino acids. The CDR3 sequence is CASSSLPGAKNIQYF. CDR3 DNA: TGTGCCAGCAGCTCCCTACCAGGGGCCAAAAACATTCAGTACTTC.

The chain is built from TRBV5-6 and TRBJ1-4; 7 bases align to TRBD1. CDR3 length: 15 residues. Germline V lookup: CDR1 SGHDT, CDR2 YYEEEE. Germline trimming cut 3 bases from V and 8 bases from J; bases unmatched to any gene: 10. CDR3 in DNA: TGTGCCAGCAGCTCCCCAGGGGGGAGGACAGAAAAACTGTTTTTT. As protein: CASSSPGGRTEKLFF. The full variable domain, in which reference TRBV5-6 and TRBJ1-4 provide the parts outside the CDR3, is DAGVTQSPTHLIKTRGQQVTLRCSPKSGHDTVSWYQQALGQGPQFIFQYYEEEERQRGNFPDRFSGHQFPNYSSELNVNALLLGDSALYLCASSSPGGRTEKLFFGSGTQLSVL.

The table lists this clone with a few counts. This rearrangement joins TRBV25-1 to TRBJ1-5; D gene ambiguous. Trimming took 4 bases from V and 2 from J, leaving 12 bases between them. The CDR3 spans 15 residues. The V gene's germline CDR1 is MGHDK and CDR2 SYGVNS. The CDR3 DNA is TGTGCCAGCAGTGCCTCACCTTCGGGCAATCAGCCCCAGCATTTT. It is translated as CASSASPSGNQPQHF.

The sample holds a few counts of this clone. This chain joins TRBV10-3 and TRBJ1-2; D gene unclear. Germline CDR1 is ENHRY and CDR2 is SYGVKD. V was cut by 2 bases and J by 3 bases, with 4 bases left in between. The CDR3 runs to 12 residues. The DNA for the CDR3 is TGTGCCATCAGTGAGGTATACTATGGCTACACCTTC. Translated: CAISEVYYGYTF.

V gene TRBV5-6 combines with J gene TRBJ1-1; 7 bases match TRBD1. J gave up 4 bases and V 6 bases, and 6 bases lay outside the gene matches. The CDR3 spans 13 residues. Germline V gene data show CDR1 as SGHDT and CDR2 as YYEEEE. The CDR3: CASNEGASTEAFF. The CDR3 DNA reads TGTGCCAGCAATGAGGGGGCGAGCACTGAAGCTTTCTTT.

The rearrangement links TRBV30 to TRBJ2-1; 9 bases agree with TRBD1. CDR1 is GTSNPN, CDR2 SVGIG, per germline (reference sequence). V was clipped by 3 bases and J by 9 bases; unmatched bases: 12. The CDR3 loop spans 15 amino acids. Here the CDR3 reads CAWSSKGQGFGEQFF. DNA for the CDR3: TGTGCCTGGAGCTCTAAGGGACAGGGTTTTGGTGAGCAGTTCTTC.

V is TRBV5-1 and J is TRBJ1-4; D is unclear. Per germline, CDR1 SGHRS and CDR2 YFSETQ. V shed 0 bases and J shed 2 bases, with 8 bases lying between them. This CDR3 comprises 15 residues. CDR3 loop: CASSLVPSTNEKLFF. The CDR3 coding sequence is TGCGCCAGCAGCTTGGTCCCCTCTACTAATGAAAAACTGTTTTTT. The variable domain in full, with the rest retrieved from reference TRBV5-1 and TRBJ1-4, is KAGVTQTPRYLIKTRGQQVTLSCSPISGHRSVSWYQQTPGQGLQFLFEYFSETQRNKGNFPGRFSGRQFSNSRSEMNVSTLELGDSALYLCASSLVPSTNEKLFFGSGTQLSVL.

The CDR3 reads CASSSYRGLETQYF. The CDR3 bases are TGTGCCAGCAGTTCCTACAGGGGGCTCGAGACCCAGTACTTC. The genes are TRBV27 and TRBJ2-5; 9 bases are shared with TRBD1. Germline CDR1 and CDR2: MNHEY and SMNVEV (reference sequence). The CDR3 runs to 14 residues. V lost 4 bases, J lost 5 bases, and 5 bases stayed unmatched.

CDR3: CASKYRGAETDTQYF. The CDR3 DNA reads TGCGCCAGCAAATACAGGGGTGCGGAAACAGATACGCAGTATTTT. The chain links TRBV5-1 to TRBJ2-3; 7 bases align to TRBD1. From germline, CDR1 is SGHRS and CDR2 YFSETQ. Trimming removed 6 bases from V and 3 bases from J; junction bases left unmatched: 10. CDR3 size: 15 residues.

The table lists this clone with a few counts. The V call is TRBV18, the J call TRBJ2-1, with TRBD1 identical over 8 bases. V shed 3 bases and J 5 bases; nucleotides not matched to a gene: 9. CDR3 size: 16 residues. CDR1 and CDR2 from the germline V gene are KGHSH and LQKENI. The CDR3 loop reads CASSPLPGGIDNEQFF. CDR3 DNA: TGTGCCAGCTCACCGCTGCCAGGGGGCATCGACAATGAGCAGTTCTTC.

This clone came up a few times. In this CDR3 the conserved last residue, phenylalanine or tryptophan, is missing, so a read error is likely. No DNA is shown, since the ends of the CDR3 on it are uncertain; the CDR3 is the one TCRdb lists. This chain connects TRBV18 to TRBJ1-2. Germline V gene lookup returns CDR1 KGHSH and CDR2 LQKENI. The CDR3 adds up to 14 amino acids, both ends counted. CDR3 in amino acids: CASSPPGREILGAV.

V usage is TRBV7-3 and J usage is TRBJ2-1; D is unclear. CDR1 and CDR2 (germline): SGHTA, FQGTGA. The V and J ends lost 3 bases and 0 bases respectively, with 9 bases between them. CDR3 length: 15 amino acids. In DNA form, the CDR3 reads TGTGCCAGCAGCTTTTTCACAAGCTCCTACAATGAGCAGTTCTTC. Translating gives CASSFFTSSYNEQFF.

This clone has a handful of counts. This chain connects TRBV9 to TRBJ1-2, with 10 bases lining up with TRBD1. Germline CDR1 and CDR2: SGDLS and YYNGEE. The CDR3 extends over 13 amino acids. V trimming: 4 bases; J trimming: 7 bases; junction bases outside the gene matches: 4. The CDR3: CASSPRTGGGYTF. The CDR3 region has the DNA TGTGCCAGCAGCCCCCGGACAGGGGGTGGCTACACCTTC.

This clone was picked up a small number of times. The rearrangement links TRBV11-3 to TRBJ2-1, with TRBD2 matching over 12 bases. V lost 5 bases and J lost 1; bases outside the gene matches: 12. CDR1 SGHNT and CDR2 YENEEA come from the germline V gene. The CDR3 has 19 residues. The CDR3 protein is CASSPWQASGRASYNEQFF. The CDR3 DNA sequence: TGTGCCAGCAGCCCCTGGCAGGCTAGCGGGAGGGCGTCCTACAATGAGCAGTTCTTC. Combining the CDR3 with reference TRBV11-3 and TRBJ2-1 gives the whole variable domain EAGVVQSPRYKIIEKKQPVAFWCNPISGHNTLYWYLQNLGQGPELLIRYENEEAVDDSQLPKDRFSAERLKGVDSTLKIQPAELGDSAVYLCASSPWQASGRASYNEQFFGPGTRLTVL.